This T cell receptor (beta chain) came from a study of shared clonotypes between healthy human individuals. Study-level points and caveats: The sampled material consisted only of blood, and tissue repertoires are likely to differ. Some naive CD4 clonotypes, 5% to 5.5%, turned up in common across several donors.

This CDR3 has 15 amino acids. Germline values: CDR1 SGHRS, CDR2 YFSETQ. V was pared by 1 base and J by 5 bases, with 15 bases between. The method was immunoSEQ multiplex PCR; TCRdb's version includes in-frame clones alone and lacks a portion of them. In the table there are roughly 2,500,000 clones, approximately 93% of which are singletons. In the case of this clone: Its antigen is not identified.

All of the donors resided in Nashville, Tennessee, and each was a Caucasian adult. The TCR was taken from a young man in good health. Some clones in this sample may be carry-over from other donors' samples. The chain recombines TRBV5-1 with TRBJ2-5; possibly TRBD2 for D (6 bases). The sequenced sample consisted of naive CD4+ T cells from PBMCs. Subset indicated: CD45RA+ positively selected. For the CDR3, the DNA is TGCGCCAGCAGCTTGAGCCAGGGAGGAGAGGAGACCCAGTACTTC. Translation: CASSLSQGGEETQYF.